The clone carrying this TCR beta chain was found a few times. Its antigen is still unknown. The authors obtained PBMCs from roughly 9.7 ml of fresh peripheral blood. These data originate in a study of T cells in Graves' hyperthyroidism and ophthalmopathy. RNA transcripts yielded amplified TCR beta CDR3 regions. Researchers ran a first-round RT-PCR on the TCR CDR3 using the HTBI primer set. TCRdb reprocessed the multiplex PCR reads via MiXCR and lists one record per CDR3 protein. In the table there are roughly 400,000 distinct CDR3 sequences, over 13% of which are singletons. Study observations and caveats: Separation of ophthalmopathy from stable hyperthyroidism was achieved by a 13 V-J model. Ophthalmopathy was identified by the model a median around 5.9 months ahead of onset. The majority of expanded thyroid clonotypes above 0.001 also appeared in blood.

This CDR3 is 15 amino acids long. Between the trimmed V and J ends, which lost 1 base and 1 base, there was a span of 12 bases. The germline gives CDR1 SGHKS, CDR2 YYEKEE (reference sequence). The specimen sequenced was blood. V gene TRBV5-5 combines with J gene TRBJ2-7; D may be TRBD1 (6 bases). The source is a man aged 50 or older with Graves' ophthalmopathy. This chain's CDR3 is CASSLRGGSSYEQYF. The DNA of the CDR3 is TGTGCCAGCAGCTTGAGAGGGGGTAGTTCCTACGAGCAGTACTTC. Looking up the rest from reference TRBV5-5 and TRBJ2-7 gives the full variable domain: DAGVTQSPTHLIKTRGQQVTLRCSPISGHKSVSWYQQVLGQGPQFIFQYYEKEERGRGNFPDRFSARQFPNYSSELNVNALLLGDSALYLCASSLRGGSSYEQYFGPGTRLTVT.